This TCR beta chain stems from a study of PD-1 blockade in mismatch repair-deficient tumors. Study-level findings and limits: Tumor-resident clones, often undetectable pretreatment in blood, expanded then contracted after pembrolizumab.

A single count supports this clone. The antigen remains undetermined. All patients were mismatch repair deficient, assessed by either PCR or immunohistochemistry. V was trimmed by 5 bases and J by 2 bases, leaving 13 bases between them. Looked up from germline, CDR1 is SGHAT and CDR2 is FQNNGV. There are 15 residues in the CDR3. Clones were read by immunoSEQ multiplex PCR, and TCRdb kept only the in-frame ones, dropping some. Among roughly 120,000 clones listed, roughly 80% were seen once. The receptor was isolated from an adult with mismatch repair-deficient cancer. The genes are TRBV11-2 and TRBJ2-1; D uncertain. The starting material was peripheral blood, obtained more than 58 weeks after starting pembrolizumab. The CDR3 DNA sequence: TGTGCCAGCAGCCAGAGCGTGGGTGCCTACAATGAGCAGTTCTTC. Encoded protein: CASSQSVGAYNEQFF.